These 30 T cell receptor beta chains came from one sample sequenced in a study of identical twins. TCRdb fed the 5' RACE reads into MiXCR, producing one record per CDR3 protein. This table has around 530,000 distinct CDR3 sequences, 13% to 15% appearing once. The data were also submitted as part of a second study, on yellow fever vaccine responses in identical twins.

Sequencing input: CD4+ T cells sorted from blood. These TCRs come from a woman between 18 and 29 years old in good health.

The chain employs TRBV20-1 and TRBJ2-5; 8 bases agree with TRBD2. Trimming removed 3 bases from V and 0 bases from J; junction bases left unmatched: 6. Germline CDR1 DFQATT, CDR2 SNEGSKA (reference sequence). The CDR3 is 15 residues long. CDR3 amino acids: CSARERGWYQETQYF. CDR3 nucleotides: TGCAGTGCTAGGGAGCGGGGGTGGTACCAAGAGACCCAGTACTTC.

This clonotype was seen a few times. This chain connects TRBV6-1 to TRBJ1-4, with 11 bases matching TRBD1. V dropped 6 bases and J dropped 4; count of bases not matched to a gene: 1. The CDR3 contains 14 residues. Germline V gene data show CDR1 as MNHNS and CDR2 as SASEGT. The CDR3 DNA sequence: TGTGCCAGCAGGGGGACAGGGGGTAATGAAAAACTGTTTTTT. Amino acids: CASRGTGGNEKLFF.

CDR3: CASSSWTINTGELFF. DNA of the CDR3: TGTGCCAGCAGCTCTTGGACAATCAACACCGGGGAGCTGTTTTTT. The chain couples TRBV12-3 or TRBV12-4 to TRBJ2-2; tentative D call: TRBD1 (5 bases). The CDR3 spans 15 residues. V lost 6 bases to trimming and J lost 2 bases, with 13 bases between them.

The chain combines TRBV24-1 with TRBJ2-3; 8 bases map to TRBD1. The V gene end was trimmed by 5 bases and the J gene end by 3 bases; junction bases not matched to a gene: 6. The germline CDR1 and CDR2 sequences are KGHDR and SFDVKD. The CDR3 contains 15 residues. The CDR3 here is CATSVGTGATDTQYF. Written as DNA, the CDR3 is TGTGCCACCAGTGTCGGGACAGGAGCTACAGATACGCAGTATTTT.

The CDR3 sequence: CASSLGGTTETQYF. CDR3 DNA sequence: TGTGCCAGCAGCTTGGGCGGTACGACGGAGACCCAGTACTTC. The chain links TRBV5-6 to TRBJ2-5; no firm D call. The germline V gene has CDR1 SGHDT and CDR2 YYEEEE. V lost 0 bases and J 5 bases, leaving 11 bases between the germline ends. CDR3 length: 14 amino acids.

The V and J genes are TRBV20-1 and TRBJ2-3; 7 bases line up with TRBD2. From germline, CDR1 is DFQATT and CDR2 SNEGSKA (reference sequence). The CDR3 extends over 12 amino acids. V trimming: 3 bases; J trimming: 8 bases; junction bases outside the gene matches: 5. The CDR3 DNA sequence: TGCAGTGCTAGTCAAGCGGGGCTTACGCAGTATTTT. It yields the protein CSASQAGLTQYF.

The CDR3 sequence is CASSNDGLAGDYEQYF. In DNA, the CDR3 is TGTGCCAGCAGCAACGACGGCCTAGCGGGAGATTACGAGCAGTACTTC. V is TRBV7-9 and J is TRBJ2-7; 10 nucleotides match TRBD2. Germline trimming cut 5 bases from V and 4 bases from J; bases unmatched to any gene: 11. The CDR3 length is 16 residues. Looked up from germline, CDR1 is SEHNR and CDR2 is FQNEAQ (reference sequence).

This clonotype appeared a few times. The genes are TRBV11-1 and TRBJ2-2; 12 positions match TRBD2. Trimming took 0 bases from V and 6 from J; bases not matched to a gene: 8. Germline V gene data show CDR1 as SGHAT and CDR2 as FQDESV (reference sequence). CDR3 length: 18 residues. The CDR3: CASSLAIRLAGVPGELFF. CDR3 DNA sequence: TGTGCCAGCAGCTTAGCTATCCGACTAGCGGGAGTTCCCGGGGAGCTGTTTTTT.

This clonotype was counted between two and nine times. The CDR3 is CASRTGAGSYEQYV. The DNA of the CDR3 is TGTGCCAGCAGGACCGGGGCCGGCTCCTACGAGCAGTACGTC. This chain uses TRBV28 with TRBJ2-7; D tentatively reads TRBD1 or TRBD2 (5 bases each). The CDR3 totals 14 residues. Trimming took 6 bases from V and 0 from J, leaving 12 bases between them. Germline V gene data show CDR1 as MDHEN and CDR2 as SYDVKM.

This clonotype was counted a few times. The chain is built from TRBV12-3 or TRBV12-4 and TRBJ2-5; TRBD2 aligns across 9 bases. J lost 5 bases, V lost 1 base, and 5 bases had no gene match. This CDR3 region has 15 residues. The CDR3 coding sequence is TGTGCCAGCAGTTTAGTGCGGGGGGGCCTGGAGACCCAGTACTTC. Residues: CASSLVRGGLETQYF.

This clonotype turned up a few times. The chain combines TRBV29-1 with TRBJ2-3; 9 bases line up with TRBD2. Trimming took 7 bases from V and 6 from J; bases not matched to a gene: 14. This CDR3 has 15 amino acids. Germline V gene sequence: CDR1 SQVTM, CDR2 ANQGSEA. In DNA form, the CDR3 reads TGCAGCGCTCGGCGGAGTAGCGGGAGCTCGGATACGCAGTATTTT. Protein product: CSARRSSGSSDTQYF.

This chain connects TRBV15 to TRBJ2-3; TRBD1 matches at 8 bases. V gave up 2 bases and J gave up 7 bases; unmatched junction bases: 5. The CDR3 spans 14 residues. The V gene's germline CDR1 is LNHNV and CDR2 YYDKDF (reference sequence). The CDR3: CATSRQTGANTQYF. Here the CDR3 DNA reads TGTGCCACCAGCAGACAGACAGGGGCGAATACGCAGTATTTT.

This chain links TRBV9 with TRBJ2-7; 12 nucleotides align to TRBD2. Germline V gene data show CDR1 as SGDLS and CDR2 as YYNGEE. The CDR3 spans 18 residues. Trimming removed 4 bases from V and 5 bases from J; junction bases left unmatched: 16. CDR3 sequence: CASSTRTSGTTSGDEQYF. The CDR3 DNA reads as TGTGCCAGCAGCACTCGGACTAGCGGGACAACTTCAGGGGACGAGCAGTACTTC.

The chain links TRBV9 to TRBJ2-3, with TRBD2 identical over 7 bases. Losses at the gene ends were 0 bases for V and 1 base for J; bases not matched to a gene: 2. The CDR3 covers 15 residues. CDR1 SGDLS and CDR2 YYNGEE come from the germline V gene. The CDR3 region is CASSVGGGGTDTQYF. CDR3 sequence (DNA): TGTGCCAGCAGCGTAGGCGGGGGAGGCACAGATACGCAGTATTTT.

This clonotype was counted a few times. V gene TRBV11-2 combines with J gene TRBJ2-2; D might be TRBD1 or TRBD2, each matching 5 bases. Trimming cost V 2 bases and J 1 base, with 11 bases left between them. CDR1 and CDR2 from the germline V gene are SGHAT and FQNNGV. This CDR3 comprises 16 residues. The DNA of the CDR3 is TGTGCCAGCAGCTTACGGGGCGCAGTGAACACCGGGGAGCTGTTTTTT. This sequence encodes CASSLRGAVNTGELFF.

J is TRBJ2-1 and V is TRBV6-5, with 8 bases that match TRBD2. Germline V gene data show CDR1 as MNHEY and CDR2 as SVGAGI. Germline trimming cut 0 bases from V and 7 bases from J; bases unmatched to any gene: 11. CDR3 length: 17 residues. The CDR3 spells CASSYSWASGSGNEQFF. The CDR3 nucleotides read TGTGCCAGCAGTTACTCGTGGGCCAGCGGGAGCGGTAATGAGCAGTTCTTC.

This sequence joins TRBV11-2 and TRBJ1-2; D possibly corresponds to TRBD1 (5 bases). The CDR3 is 15 amino acids. V lost 5 bases and J lost 2, with 15 bases in between. In germline, CDR1 is SGHAT, CDR2 FQNNGV. The chain's CDR3 is CASSQERGSNYGYTF. The CDR3 DNA sequence: TGTGCCAGCAGCCAGGAGAGGGGATCCAACTATGGCTACACCTTC.

This rearrangement joins TRBV3-1 to TRBJ2-5; perhaps TRBD2 as D (6 bases). Germline V gives CDR1 LGHDT, CDR2 YNNKEL (reference sequence). The germline V and J ends were trimmed by 1 base and 2 bases, with 17 bases remaining between them. The CDR3 runs 17 residues. CDR3 protein: CASSQGNGGTRQETQYF. The CDR3 coding sequence is TGTGCCAGCAGCCAAGGGAACGGAGGGACCAGACAAGAGACCCAGTACTTC.

This clonotype occurred a few times. The rearrangement links TRBV19 to TRBJ1-3; no firm D call. CDR1 is LNHDA and CDR2 is SQIVND in the germline V gene (reference sequence). The CDR3 contains 15 residues. V was cut by 3 bases and J by 1 base, with 10 bases left in between. The CDR3 DNA reads as TGTGCCAGTAGTATTTGGAGGGAGTCTGGAAACACCATATATTTT. Its translation: CASSIWRESGNTIYF.

This sequence joins TRBV14 and TRBJ2-7; a possible D gene is TRBD2 (5 bases). CDR1 and CDR2 from the germline V gene are SGHDN and FVKESK. This CDR3 is built from 15 residues. V was cut by 1 base and J by 0 bases, with 10 bases left in between. CDR3 sequence (DNA): TGTGCCAGCAGCCAAGCACGGACTGGCTCCTACGAGCAGTACTTC. It specifies CASSQARTGSYEQYF.

This clonotype was seen more than once but under ten times. This sequence joins TRBV12-3 or TRBV12-4 and TRBJ2-1, with 10 nucleotides matching TRBD2. The CDR3 is made up of 17 amino acids. V lost 6 bases and J lost 5; bases outside the gene matches: 13. CDR3 region: CASRYSGRPTPHNEQFF. The DNA of the CDR3 is TGTGCCAGCAGATATAGCGGGAGGCCCACCCCGCACAATGAGCAGTTCTTC.

This clonotype was observed many times. V and J are TRBV12-3 or TRBV12-4 and TRBJ2-3; possibly TRBD1 for D (8 bases). Trimming left V 6 bases short and J 0 bases short, with 13 bases between. This CDR3 has 15 amino acids. CDR3: CASSRGDRSTDTQYF. Written as DNA, the CDR3 is TGTGCCAGCAGCCGGGGGGACAGGAGCACAGATACGCAGTATTTT.

The J gene is TRBJ2-7, the V gene TRBV7-2; 10 bases map to TRBD2. The CDR3 extends over 14 amino acids. CDR1 and CDR2 (germline): SGHTA, FQGNSA. Losses at the gene ends were 5 bases for V and 6 bases for J; bases not matched to a gene: 7. The CDR3 DNA sequence: TGTGCCAGCAGCGTCCTAGCGGGGGTAGCCGAGCAGTACGTC. Translated: CASSVLAGVAEQYV.

This clonotype was detected a few times. V is TRBV5-1 and J is TRBJ2-2, with TRBD1 matching 10 bases. This CDR3 is built from 16 residues. V trimming: 3 bases; J trimming: 0 bases; junction bases outside the gene matches: 2. Germline CDR1 reads SGHRS; CDR2 reads YFSETQ. Here the CDR3 DNA reads TGCGCCAGCAGCTCGGGGACAGGGGCGAACACCGGGGAGCTGTTTTTT. It encodes CASSSGTGANTGELFF.

This clonotype occurred a few times. The genes are TRBV29-1 and TRBJ2-3, with D uncertain. Germline-derived CDR1 and CDR2 are SQVTM and ANQGSEA. CDR3 size: 13 residues. V lost 4 bases to trimming and J lost 4 bases, with 12 bases between them. CDR3 sequence (DNA): TGCAGCGTTGCCACAATTCGGGCAGATACGCAGTATTTT. This translates into CSVATIRADTQYF.

The chain links TRBV10-3 to TRBJ1-1; 9 bases map to TRBD1. CDR1 is ENHRY and CDR2 is SYGVKD in the germline V gene. The CDR3 spans 14 residues. J lost 3 bases, V lost 5 bases, and 4 bases had no gene match. Here the CDR3 DNA reads TGTGCCATCAGTTACAGGGGGCAGGACACTGAAGCTTTCTTT. Translating gives CAISYRGQDTEAFF.

V and J are TRBV12-3 or TRBV12-4 and TRBJ2-7; TRBD2 aligns across 8 bases. Losses at the gene ends were 4 bases for V and 0 bases for J; bases not matched to a gene: 2. This CDR3 has 14 residues. This CDR3 reads CASSSGGVSYEQYF. CDR3 DNA sequence: TGTGCCAGCAGTTCCGGGGGGGTCTCCTACGAGCAGTACTTC.

The chain joins TRBV7-9 to TRBJ2-7; D might be TRBD1 (5 bases). This CDR3 has 13 amino acids. Germline CDR1 SEHNR, CDR2 FQNEAQ (reference sequence). V was cut by 5 bases and J by 4 bases, with 12 bases left in between. The CDR3 coding sequence is TGTGCCAGCAGCCTTGGGGCTGAGTACGAGCAGTACTTC. It encodes CASSLGAEYEQYF.

This clonotype was recorded at least ten times. Written as DNA, the CDR3 is TGTGCCAGCTCACCACCATTACGGACGAACACCGGGGAGCTGTTTTTT. It codes for CASSPPLRTNTGELFF. J is TRBJ2-2 and V is TRBV18; no definite D call. Per the germline V gene, CDR1 is KGHSH and CDR2 is LQKENI. Trimming took 0 bases from V and 0 from J, leaving 8 bases between them. This CDR3 has 16 residues.

The rearrangement uses TRBV10-3 and TRBJ1-6; D unresolved. CDR3 length: 13 amino acids. V lost 3 bases and J lost 14, with 14 bases in between. The germline V gene has CDR1 ENHRY and CDR2 SYGVKD. CDR3 sequence: CAISDSPFSSLHF. CDR3 in DNA: TGTGCCATCAGTGACAGTCCTTTCTCATCCCTCCACTTT.